One TCR beta chain is described in this entry. V lost 0 bases, J lost 1 base, and 6 bases lay in between. Germline loops: CDR1 SGHNT, CDR2 YYREEE (reference sequence). The CDR3 sequence is 14 residues long. This table comes from immunoSEQ multiplex PCR, and its TCRdb copy is limited to in-frame clones, with some not included. The sample carries about 88,000 clones, approximately 91% recorded once. These data are taken from a study of T cells in tuberculosis. After thawing and overnight rest, PBMC were stained with GMM-loaded CD1B tetramer, viability dye and anti-CD3 for sorting. The lipid loaded on the CD1B tetramers was C32 glucose monomycolate from Rhodococcus equi. Tetramer-negative cells, some 100,000 per donor, were also sorted.

The material sequenced was CD1b-GMM tetramer-negative cells sorted from PBMCs. This TCR derives from an adult woman with latent tuberculosis. The chain is built from TRBV5-4 and TRBJ2-3, with TRBD2 as a possible D gene (5 bases). The CDR3, as DNA: TGTGCCAGCAGCTTGGCCGGGGGCACAGATACGCAGTATTTT. Translation gives CASSLAGGTDTQYF.